The rows below give T cell receptor beta chains drawn from one sample of a study of T cell responses to AZD1222 COVID-19 vaccine. Clones were sequenced by immunoSEQ multiplex PCR, and TCRdb holds only the in-frame ones, with some missing. This table has 80,000 to 90,000 clones, over 85% appearing once. The specimen was peripheral blood, collected on day 0 of AZD1222 vaccination. These receptors all stem from an adult in good health. Each CDR3 is given without its conserved first and last residue. Clone sizes are given selectively: once, few, many, or a class where the clone is expanded.

. | TRBJ1-1 | TRBV19 | ASSIGPGGGTEAF
. | TRBJ2-7 | TRBV10-1 | ASSPLAGASYEQY
few | TRBJ2-1 | TRBV7-9 | ASSLGENEQF
. | TRBJ1-6 | TRBV7-2 | ASSLVQGKSPLH
. | TRBJ2-5 | TRBV5-1 | ASSRGPGPQETQY
. | TRBJ2-1 | TRBV27 | ASRNNAGVYYNEQF
. | TRBJ2-2 | TRBV11-1 | ASSPNPVGRTGELF
. | TRBJ1-1 | TRBV6-5 | ASRLGTGGTEAF
. | TRBJ1-4 | TRBV25-1 | ASSALWPNEKLF
. | TRBJ2-7 | TRBV7-9 | ASSPRGSYEQY
. | TRBJ1-3 | TRBV6-5 | ASRKTGNSGNTIY
. | TRBJ2-1 | TRBV28 | ASSPRDRGGWNEQF
. | TRBJ1-5 | TRBV3-1/TRBV3-2 | ASSQALIVSGAEPQH
. | TRBJ2-5 | TRBV7-3 | ASSFRAGGEETQY
. | TRBJ2-7 | TRBV29-1 | SVSGTSGIGDEQY
. | TRBJ1-4 | TRBV2 | ASTLSEKLF
few | TRBJ1-4 | TRBV9 | ASSVDRDASPTNEKLF
. | TRBJ1-1 | TRBV11-2 | ASSPQHGNTEAF
. | TRBJ2-1 | TRBV19 | ASTRRQGSNEQF
. | TRBJ1-2 | TRBV3-1/TRBV3-2 | ASSQGGWRGYGYT
. | TRBJ1-6 | TRBV28 | ASSGPGQQNSPLH
. | TRBJ1-2 | TRBV3-1/TRBV3-2 | ASSQVAPGPGYGYT
. | TRBJ1-3 | TRBV4-1 | ASSLQGANGNTIY
once | TRBJ1-1 | TRBV5-5 | ASRGDWMNTEAF
. | TRBJ2-7 | TRBV30 | AWSWSGNEQY
. | TRBJ2-2 | TRBV6-5 | ASQVHLNTGELF
. | TRBJ2-5 | TRBV5-1 | ASSYFSAMSGGETQY
. | TRBJ2-3 | TRBV11-3 | ASSLGRVDTQY
. | TRBJ2-1 | TRBV30 | AWSGVGSYNEQF
. | TRBJ1-2 | TRBV6-6 | ASSSLDSVYGYT
. | TRBJ2-3 | TRBV25-1 | ASSESGGGGPSLLTQY
. | TRBJ2-7 | TRBV10-1 | ASSDQRHSYEQY
. | TRBJ1-1 | TRBV28 | ASSLSAGLGGTEAF
. | TRBJ2-3 | TRBV4-1 | ASREITESTDTQY
. | TRBJ1-4 | TRBV7-9 | ASSLVGSEKLF
few | TRBJ1-5 | TRBV2 | ASSGGGDQPQH
. | TRBJ1-2 | TRBV9 | ASTRSSRYGYT
once | TRBJ2-7 | TRBV9 | ASSVGDRQTYEQY
. | TRBJ1-5 | TRBV9 | ASSAGDLPNQPQH
. | TRBJ1-1 | TRBV11-2 | ASSRTGYENTEAF
. | TRBJ1-1 | TRBV13 | ASSLSQGVSEAF
. | TRBJ1-3 | TRBV11-1 | ASSSLTFSSGNTIY
. | TRBJ2-3 | TRBV9 | ASSARDRETDTQY
. | TRBJ2-5 | TRBV27 | ASSFSGLAGKTQY
. | TRBJ1-2 | TRBV28 | ASSLDSNYGYT
. | TRBJ1-5 | TRBV5-1 | ASSLYGGQNNQPQH
. | TRBJ2-7 | TRBV28 | ASSASFAGDYEQY
few | TRBJ1-3 | TRBV14 | ASSPSGNTIY
. | TRBJ1-5 | TRBV19 | ASSLTGDQPQH
. | TRBJ2-2 | TRBV5-1 | ASSLGHSNTGELF